Each of the 28 T cell receptor beta chains below was sequenced from the same sample in a study of T cells in localized non-small cell lung cancer. Profiled with immunoSEQ multiplex PCR; TCRdb holds only in-frame clones, not every one. This repertoire shows approximately 31,000 clones, about 85% found once; its top ten account for roughly 17%. This material consisted of peripheral blood mononuclear cells, taken before any cancer treatment. These receptors came from a man aged 35 to 69 with stage III lung adenocarcinoma.

The chain has TRBV4-3 and TRBJ1-6, with D possibly being TRBD1 (5 bases). V lost 1 base to trimming and J lost 0 bases, with 16 bases between them. This CDR3 is 19 amino acids long. The V gene's germline CDR1 is LGHNA and CDR2 YSLEER. The CDR3 DNA sequence: TGCGCCAGCAGCCAAGTGCGTTTGGGGCGGAGCTCCTATAATTCACCCCTCCACTTT. Its protein product is CASSQVRLGRSSYNSPLHF.

The chain combines TRBV30 with TRBJ1-6; maybe TRBD1 (5 bases). CDR1 is GTSNPN, CDR2 SVGIG, per germline (reference sequence). V was clipped by 4 bases and J by 14 bases, with 18 bases between them. The CDR3 spans 13 residues. The CDR3 protein is CAWTAGRFLALHF. The CDR3, as DNA: TGTGCCTGGACGGCAGGGCGATTTTTGGCCCTCCACTTT.

The chain's CDR3 is CASSARGKGQETQYF. Written as DNA, the CDR3 is TGTGCCAGCAGTGCCAGGGGCAAGGGCCAAGAGACCCAGTACTTC. The chain is built from TRBV25-1 and TRBJ2-5, with D perhaps TRBD1 (6 bases). CDR1 and CDR2 (germline): MGHDK, SYGVNS. CDR3 length equals 15 residues. Trimming removed 4 bases from V and 1 base from J, with 13 bases in between.

The chain recombines TRBV5-1 with TRBJ2-1; 9 bases map to TRBD1. The length of the CDR3 is 12 residues. With V trimmed by 7 bases and J by 7 bases, 3 bases remained unmatched. The V gene's germline CDR1 is SGHRS and CDR2 YFSETQ. The CDR3 protein is CASGQGRNEQFF. For the CDR3, the DNA is TGCGCCAGCGGACAGGGGAGGAATGAGCAGTTCTTC.

The V and J genes are TRBV20-1 and TRBJ1-1; D ambiguous. CDR3 length equals 10 residues. Germline values: CDR1 DFQATT, CDR2 SNEGSKA (reference sequence). V was clipped by 2 bases and J by 7 bases, with 5 bases between them. The CDR3 sequence is CSARLVEAFF. CDR3 sequence (DNA): TGCAGTGCTAGACTCGTTGAAGCTTTCTTT.

This chain links TRBV21-1 with TRBJ2-3; TRBD2 is the table's D call, not checked against the DNA. TRBV21-1 is classified as a pseudogene. The CDR3 has 15 amino acids. CDR3 sequence: CASSKAASFPDTQYF. DNA for the CDR3: TGTGCCAGCAGCAAAGCGGCTAGCTTCCCAGATACGCAGTATTTT.

This clone was seen once. The rearrangement joins TRBV28 to TRBJ1-2, with D maybe TRBD1 (5 bases). Per germline, CDR1 MDHEN and CDR2 SYDVKM. This CDR3 has 14 amino acids. V lost 7 bases and J lost 0, with 12 bases in between. CDR3 amino acids: CASKGSLANYGYTF. The CDR3 DNA reads TGTGCCAGCAAGGGGTCCCTAGCTAACTATGGCTACACCTTC.

The chain uses TRBV7-3 and TRBJ2-1; TRBD1 aligns across 10 bases. The germline CDR1 and CDR2 sequences are SGHTA and FQGTGA. The CDR3 has 16 residues. Germline trimming cut 5 bases from V and 3 bases from J; bases unmatched to any gene: 7. The CDR3 DNA reads as TGTGCCAGCAGCCCGGCGGGACAGGGGATCTACAATGAGCAGTTCTTC. Encoded protein: CASSPAGQGIYNEQFF.

J is TRBJ2-5 and V is TRBV19; D is unresolved. V lost 3 bases to trimming and J lost 2 bases, with 7 bases between them. The germline CDR1 and CDR2 sequences are LNHDA and SQIVND (reference sequence). The CDR3 is 13 amino acids. The CDR3 coding sequence is TGTGCCAGTAGTATTATGGTACAAGAGACCCAGTACTTC. It is translated as CASSIMVQETQYF.

The chain uses TRBV2 and TRBJ1-2; 7 positions agree with TRBD1. This CDR3 has 10 amino acids. Germline lookup yields CDR1 SNHLY and CDR2 FYNNEI. With 8 bases clipped from V and 14 bases from J, the junction kept 8 bases outside the gene matches. The CDR3 here is CASFTSRGTF. The CDR3 coding sequence is TGTGCCAGCTTCACCTCCAGGGGGACCTTC.

This clone was detected only a few times. The chain has TRBV6-5 and TRBJ1-5, with TRBD1 matching 9 bases. The V gene end was trimmed by 4 bases and the J gene end by 5 bases; junction bases not matched to a gene: 9. Germline V CDR1 and CDR2: MNHEY, SVGAGI. CDR3 size: 16 residues. Here the CDR3 reads CASSSHPGQGYQPQHF. CDR3 DNA: TGTGCCAGCAGTTCGCATCCGGGACAGGGTTATCAGCCCCAGCATTTT.

V and J are TRBV11-2 and TRBJ2-5; 10 bases are a match to TRBD1. V lost 0 bases, J lost 5 bases, and 9 bases stayed unmatched. The CDR3 contains 17 residues. Germline V lookup: CDR1 SGHAT, CDR2 FQNNGV. CDR3 sequence: CASSLETDRGRQETQYF. Here the CDR3 DNA reads TGTGCCAGCAGCTTAGAGACGGACAGGGGGAGACAGGAGACCCAGTACTTC.

The chain links TRBV5-8 to TRBJ2-7; TRBD2 might be the D (5 bases). The CDR3 sequence is 14 residues long. V was pared by 0 bases and J by 2 bases, with 9 bases between. CDR1 is SGHTS and CDR2 is YDEGEE in the germline V gene. CDR3 residues: CASSLGTGPYEQYF. The CDR3 bases are TGTGCCAGCAGCTTGGGGACTGGACCCTACGAGCAGTACTTC.

The chain couples TRBV30 to TRBJ2-3; 7 bases align to TRBD2. CDR1 is GTSNPN, CDR2 SVGIG, per germline (reference sequence). Trimming at V came to 0 bases and at J to 2 bases, leaving 8 bases not matched to a gene. This CDR3 spans 16 amino acids. In DNA, the CDR3 is TGTGCCTGGAGTGTACTAGGCGGGAGAAACACAGATACGCAGTATTTT. Its translation is CAWSVLGGRNTDTQYF.

Only a few counts were recorded for this clone. CDR3 loop: CASKRGGSNQPQHF. The CDR3 region has the DNA TGTGCCAGCAAAAGAGGAGGTAGCAATCAGCCCCAGCATTTT. The chain carries TRBV6-5 and TRBJ1-5; D ambiguous. The CDR3 runs to 14 residues. Germline V lookup: CDR1 MNHEY, CDR2 SVGAGI. V dropped 7 bases and J dropped 0 bases, with 10 bases sitting between them.

The chain has TRBV7-3 and TRBJ2-3, with D maybe TRBD2 (5 bases). Germline lookup yields CDR1 SGHTA and CDR2 FQGTGA. There are 14 residues in the CDR3. V shed 3 bases and J shed 2 bases, with 9 bases lying between them. The chain's CDR3 is CASSLDFPTDTQYF. The DNA for the CDR3 is TGTGCCAGCAGCTTGGACTTTCCCACAGATACGCAGTATTTT. Looking up the rest from reference TRBV7-3 and TRBJ2-3 gives the full variable domain: GAGVSQTPSNKVTEKGKYVELRCDPISGHTALYWYRQSLGQGPEFLIYFQGTGAADDSGLPNDRFFAVRPEGSVSTLKIQRTERGDSAVYLCASSLDFPTDTQYFGPGTRLTVL.

The V call is TRBV7-9, the J call TRBJ1-5, with D hard to call. This CDR3 is built from 15 residues. Germline CDR1 is SEHNR and CDR2 is FQNEAQ (reference sequence). V was trimmed by 1 base and J by 7 bases, leaving 14 bases between them. The CDR3 here is CASSLEGGMGQPQHF. Here the CDR3 DNA reads TGTGCCAGCAGCTTAGAGGGAGGAATGGGGCAGCCCCAGCATTTT.

This clone was picked up a small number of times. The chain carries TRBV4-1 and TRBJ2-1; 8 bases fit TRBD2. Germline V lookup: CDR1 MGHRA, CDR2 YSYEKL. The CDR3 contains 15 residues. V was clipped by 0 bases and J by 10 bases; unmatched bases: 8. The CDR3 nucleotides are TGCGCCAGCAGCCAAGATCATCTTAGCGGGGACGAGCAGTTCTTC. Its protein is CASSQDHLSGDEQFF.

The chain combines TRBV7-9 with TRBJ2-3; 8 nucleotides line up with TRBD2. The CDR3 runs 16 residues. Germline V CDR1 and CDR2: SEHNR, FQNEAQ (reference sequence). V gave up 4 bases and J gave up 1 base; unmatched junction bases: 7. The CDR3 DNA follows: TGTGCCAGCAGCTCCGGGACTAGTTGGCGCACAGATACGCAGTATTTT. Its translation: CASSSGTSWRTDTQYF.

The V gene is TRBV4-1, the J gene TRBJ2-5; D is unresolved. Trimming pared 4 bases from V and 5 bases from J, leaving 5 bases between. The CDR3 runs 11 residues. Germline assignment: CDR1 MGHRA and CDR2 YSYEKL. Here the CDR3 reads CASSLGETQYF. The DNA of the CDR3 is TGCGCCAGCAGCCTGGGGGAGACCCAGTACTTC.

This chain uses TRBV11-1 with TRBJ2-1, with D unclear. Trimming pared 5 bases from V and 2 bases from J, leaving 25 bases between. Germline CDR1 SGHAT, CDR2 FQDESV (reference sequence). This CDR3 comprises 19 residues. In DNA, the CDR3 is TGTGCCAGCAGCGGAGTCGTGAGTAAAAGGGAACCCACCTACAATGAGCAGTTCTTC. The encoded protein is CASSGVVSKREPTYNEQFF.

The chain combines TRBV28 with TRBJ1-2; 9 bases map to TRBD1. CDR3 length: 14 residues. V lost 6 bases to trimming and J lost 4 bases; unmatched junction nucleotides: 6. Per germline, CDR1 MDHEN and CDR2 SYDVKM. CDR3 sequence reads: CASSHGDRAYGYTF. The CDR3 DNA is TGTGCCAGCAGCCATGGGGACAGGGCCTATGGCTACACCTTC.

This chain joins TRBV4-2 and TRBJ2-7; D is uncertain. Trimming cost V 1 base and J 5 bases, with 15 bases left between them. The V gene's germline CDR1 is LGHNA and CDR2 YNFKEQ. This CDR3 is built from 15 residues. The CDR3 reads CASSQAARELDEQYF. CDR3 sequence (DNA): TGTGCCAGCAGCCAAGCGGCGCGAGAGCTTGACGAGCAGTACTTC.

The chain combines TRBV6-1 with TRBJ1-5; D ambiguous. CDR1 and CDR2 from the germline V gene are MNHNS and SASEGT. The CDR3 has 12 residues. Trimming cost V 3 bases and J 6 bases, with 6 bases left between them. The CDR3 is CASSDSLQPQHF. The CDR3 nucleotides are TGTGCCAGCAGTGACTCTCTTCAGCCCCAGCATTTT.

The J gene is TRBJ2-3, the V gene TRBV10-3; D not resolved. Germline V gene lookup returns CDR1 ENHRY and CDR2 SYGVKD. CDR3 length: 12 amino acids. V was shortened by 0 bases and J by 7 bases, with 5 bases between the two germline ends. CDR3 bases: TGTGCCATCAGTGAGTCCCTGAATACGCAGTATTTT. Translating it yields CAISESLNTQYF.

The J gene is TRBJ1-5, the V gene TRBV15; no definite D call. The CDR3 has 11 amino acids. Germline assignment: CDR1 LNHNV and CDR2 YYDKDF (reference sequence). Trimming removed 4 bases at V and 12 bases at J, with 10 bases between. CDR3 nucleotides: TGTGCCACCAGCACAACGGGAATCCAGCATTTT. This translates into CATSTTGIQHF.

The V gene is TRBV4-3, the J gene TRBJ2-1; 8 bases map to TRBD2. The germline CDR1 and CDR2 sequences are LGHNA and YSLEER. The trim removed 4 bases at V and 7 bases at J, leaving 9 bases unmatched. The CDR3 has 15 amino acids. The CDR3 region is CASSRSGGAINEQFF. The CDR3 nucleotides are TGCGCCAGCAGCCGATCCGGGGGGGCTATAAATGAGCAGTTCTTC.

The gene calls are TRBV27 and TRBJ2-7; the D is unclear. Trimming cost V 6 bases and J 3 bases, with 18 bases left between them. Germline assignment: CDR1 MNHEY and CDR2 SMNVEV (reference sequence). This CDR3 region has 15 residues. CDR3 sequence reads: CASSLTAQVGYEQYF. The CDR3 DNA follows: TGTGCCAGCAGCCTAACGGCGCAAGTGGGCTACGAGCAGTACTTC.